Included here is one T cell receptor (beta chain) sequence, with context. These data belong to a study of blood T cell repertoires in COVID-19. Overall study: From the United States, Italy and Spain came samples of acute and convalescent COVID-19. PBMCs, B-cell-depleted T cells, or T cells provided the cDNA or gDNA that made up the material.

Under the authors' procedure: Estimates of nucleated cell counts were drawn from the amplification of reference gene primers. Some clones are missing from TCRdb's copy, which holds only in-frame ones; the method was immunoSEQ multiplex PCR. V and J calls and clone size follow that table, whereas D and trimming were derived from the DNA. The sample consists of approximately 200,000 clones, 86% of them appearing once. Looked up from germline, CDR1 is GTSNPN and CDR2 is SVGIG (reference sequence). This CDR3 region has 14 residues. The V gene end was trimmed by 5 bases and the J gene end by 0 bases; junction bases not matched to a gene: 2.

Specimen: peripheral blood. The clonotype originates from a woman aged 50 to 60 with acute or convalescent COVID-19. This chain links TRBV30 with TRBJ2-1; 9 bases fit TRBD2. The CDR3 DNA follows: TGTGCCTGGGGACTAGCGATCTCCTACAATGAGCAGTTCTTC. This sequence encodes CAWGLAISYNEQFF. The variable domain in full, completed from reference TRBV30 and TRBJ2-1, reads SQTIHQWPATLVQPVGSPLSLECTVEGTSNPNLYWYRQAAGRGLQLLFYSVGIGQISSEVPQNLSASRPQDRQFILSSKKLLLSDSGFYLCAWGLAISYNEQFFGPGTRLTVL.